This TCR beta chain was sequenced for a study of blood T cell repertoires in COVID-19. Patients at the Seattle site were enrolled during active infection and followed longitudinally. In the study's own analysis: The assay estimated nucleated cells by amplifying reference gene primers. Assay used: immunoSEQ multiplex PCR; TCRdb lists only in-frame clones, some missing. The DNA gave D and trimming, while V, J and clone size come from that table. This table holds 350,000 to 400,000 clones, 70% to 90% found once. Trimming pared 1 base from V and 4 bases from J, leaving 7 bases between. Germline lookup yields CDR1 LGHNT and CDR2 FRNRAP. CDR3 length: 13 amino acids.

The sequence derives from a woman in her fifties or sixties with COVID-19, enrolled during active disease. The chain combines TRBV12-5 with TRBJ1-1; D might be TRBD1 (6 bases). The material sequenced was peripheral blood. For the CDR3, the DNA is TGTGCTAGTGGTTTGGAACAGGGCACTGAAGCTTTCTTT. It is translated as CASGLEQGTEAFF.